The rows below give T cell receptor beta chains drawn from one sample of a study of T cell changes during pregnancy in multiple sclerosis. Only in-frame clones appear in the TCRdb table, and some are missing; sequencing was by immunoSEQ multiplex PCR. The sample comprises about 18,000 clones, approximately 90% of which are singletons, and approximately 1.4% rests with the top ten. The starting material was CD4+ T cells from peripheral blood mononuclear cells, obtained in the first trimester of pregnancy. Receptor source: a female donor in good health, enrolled as a control in a pregnancy study. Both conserved end residues are part of each CDR3. The D gene is left open where the match is weak. Not all rows give a size; the values are once, few, many and, for expanded clones, a class.

d_gene: TRBD1; v_gene: TRBV29-1; j_gene: TRBJ1-5; abundance: medium-sized; CDR3nt: TGCAGCGTTGGTGACAGGGGTCAAAATCAGCCCCAGCATTTT; CDR3aa: CSVGDRGQNQPQHF
d_gene: TRBD1; v_gene: TRBV11-3; j_gene: TRBJ2-2; abundance: once; CDR3nt: TGTGCCAGCAGCTTAACGACAGGGGCGGCCGGGGAGCTGTTTTTT; CDR3aa: CASSLTTGAAGELFF
d_gene: NA; v_gene: TRBV18; j_gene: TRBJ2-1; abundance: NA; CDR3nt: TGTGCCAGCTCACCTCCCGGCGGTGGGGGAGGCAATGAGCAGTTCTTC; CDR3aa: CASSPPGGGGGNEQFF
d_gene: NA; v_gene: TRBV6-6; j_gene: TRBJ1-1; abundance: few; CDR3nt: TGTGCCAGCAGTACCCAGACAGGCCCGACGAACACTGAAGCTTTCTTT; CDR3aa: CASSTQTGPTNTEAFF
d_gene: NA; v_gene: TRBV6-6; j_gene: TRBJ1-4; abundance: NA; CDR3nt: TGTGCCAGCAGTTACTGGAGAGGGCAAGGCACTGAAAAACTGTTTTTT; CDR3aa: CASSYWRGQGTEKLFF
d_gene: TRBD2; v_gene: TRBV9; j_gene: TRBJ2-2; abundance: NA; CDR3nt: TGTGCCAGCAGCCGAGGACTAGCGGGGGGGGTTAACACCGGGGAGCTGTTTTTT; CDR3aa: CASSRGLAGGVNTGELFF
d_gene: TRBD2; v_gene: TRBV6-1; j_gene: TRBJ2-7; abundance: NA; CDR3nt: TGTGCCAGCAGTGAAGCGGCGGGGGGACGCTCACCCTACGAGCAGTACTTC; CDR3aa: CASSEAAGGRSPYEQYF
d_gene: NA; v_gene: TRBV10-3; j_gene: TRBJ2-1; abundance: NA; CDR3nt: TGTGCCAGCGGGATTTACAATGAGCAGTTCTTC; CDR3aa: CASGIYNEQFF
d_gene: TRBD1; v_gene: TRBV6-1; j_gene: TRBJ2-2; abundance: NA; CDR3nt: TGTGCCAGCAGACCCCAGACAGGGGCGGACGGGGAGCTGTTTTTT; CDR3aa: CASRPQTGADGELFF
d_gene: TRBD2; v_gene: TRBV19; j_gene: TRBJ2-7; abundance: NA; CDR3nt: TGTGCCAGTAGTATAGTGGGAGGGCCCTACGAGCAGTACTTC; CDR3aa: CASSIVGGPYEQYF
d_gene: NA; v_gene: TRBV18; j_gene: TRBJ2-4; abundance: NA; CDR3nt: TGTGCCAGCTCACCACCCTCACTCATAGCCAAAAACATTCAGTACTTC; CDR3aa: CASSPPSLIAKNIQYF
d_gene: NA; v_gene: TRBV18; j_gene: TRBJ1-5; abundance: NA; CDR3nt: TGTGCCAGCTCACCATGGGAGCGTCAGCCCCAGCATTTT; CDR3aa: CASSPWERQPQHF
d_gene: TRBD1; v_gene: TRBV11-3; j_gene: TRBJ1-1; abundance: NA; CDR3nt: TGTGCCAGCAGCACCCGACAGGGAAGGGGGTTTGAAGCTTTCTTT; CDR3aa: CASSTRQGRGFEAFF
d_gene: NA; v_gene: TRBV27; j_gene: TRBJ1-6; abundance: NA; CDR3nt: TGTGCCAGCAGATCAGGGGCTATTTCGAATTCACCCCTCCACTTT; CDR3aa: CASRSGAISNSPLHF
d_gene: TRBD1; v_gene: TRBV10-3; j_gene: TRBJ1-6; abundance: NA; CDR3nt: TGTGCCATCCGGGACAGGAATTCACCCCTCCACTTT; CDR3aa: CAIRDRNSPLHF
d_gene: TRBD1; v_gene: TRBV27; j_gene: TRBJ2-7; abundance: NA; CDR3nt: TGTGCCAGCAGCCAACTCGGGACAGGGTCCTTCCACGAGCAGTACTTC; CDR3aa: CASSQLGTGSFHEQYF
d_gene: NA; v_gene: TRBV6-6; j_gene: TRBJ1-2; abundance: few; CDR3nt: TGTGCCAGCAGTTATTCGAATCAGGGCTACACCTTC; CDR3aa: CASSYSNQGYTF
d_gene: NA; v_gene: TRBV5-5; j_gene: TRBJ2-7; abundance: NA; CDR3nt: TGTGCCAGCAGCTTGAATGAGGGCGCGTTGGGCTACGAGCAGTACTTC; CDR3aa: CASSLNEGALGYEQYF
d_gene: TRBD2; v_gene: TRBV7-2; j_gene: TRBJ2-5; abundance: NA; CDR3nt: TGTGCCAGCACCCCTAGCGGGGCGTGGGAGACCCAGTACTTC; CDR3aa: CASTPSGAWETQYF
d_gene: TRBD1; v_gene: TRBV5-1; j_gene: TRBJ2-7; abundance: NA; CDR3nt: TGCGCCAGCAGCCCAGGGGACAGACTAACCTACGAGCAGTACTTC; CDR3aa: CASSPGDRLTYEQYF
d_gene: NA; v_gene: TRBV20-1; j_gene: TRBJ1-2; abundance: NA; CDR3nt: TGCAGTGCTGCGAACCCCTATGGCTACACCTTC; CDR3aa: CSAANPYGYTF
d_gene: NA; v_gene: TRBV2; j_gene: TRBJ2-7; abundance: NA; CDR3nt: TGTGCCAGCAGTCAGGGCAACTACGAGCAGTACTTC; CDR3aa: CASSQGNYEQYF
d_gene: NA; v_gene: TRBV7-2; j_gene: TRBJ2-5; abundance: NA; CDR3nt: TGTGCCAGCAGCTTAGCGGGGGGAGGGGGAGGGCCGGTGAAGACCCAGTACTTC; CDR3aa: CASSLAGGGGGPVKTQYF
d_gene: NA; v_gene: TRBV29-1; j_gene: TRBJ1-1; abundance: NA; CDR3nt: TGCAGCGTGTCGACAGGGAACACTGAAGCTTTCTTT; CDR3aa: CSVSTGNTEAFF
d_gene: NA; v_gene: TRBV6-6; j_gene: TRBJ2-3; abundance: NA; CDR3nt: TGTGCCAGCAAGACCCACGGCGGAGGTGGGACAGATACGCAGTATTTT; CDR3aa: CASKTHGGGGTDTQYF
d_gene: NA; v_gene: TRBV27; j_gene: TRBJ2-1; abundance: NA; CDR3nt: TGTGCCAGCTCACTGGACAGCTACAATGAGCAGTTCTTC; CDR3aa: CASSLDSYNEQFF
d_gene: TRBD2; v_gene: TRBV30; j_gene: TRBJ2-5; abundance: NA; CDR3nt: TGTGCCTGGAGAGGACTAGCGGGAGGGGGGTCGGTGACCCAGTACTTC; CDR3aa: CAWRGLAGGGSVTQYF
d_gene: NA; v_gene: TRBV29-1; j_gene: TRBJ1-4; abundance: NA; CDR3nt: TGCAGCGTTGTAGGGGTACAGGGCGTGTCGGATGAAAAACTGTTTTTT; CDR3aa: CSVVGVQGVSDEKLFF
d_gene: TRBD1; v_gene: TRBV6-5; j_gene: TRBJ2-7; abundance: NA; CDR3nt: TGTGCCAGCATCGACAGGGGCCACGAGCAGTACTTC; CDR3aa: CASIDRGHEQYF